This T cell receptor beta chain stems from a study of T-cell memory formation after mild COVID-19. Study results and limitations: Researchers report contracting CD4+ clones mostly in CM and EM, with CD8+ clones in EMRA.

This clonotype was detected only a few times. Its specificity is not known. TCRdb re-called the 5' RACE reads through MiXCR, storing one row per CDR3 protein. In the table there are around 320,000 distinct CDR3 sequences, roughly an eighth of which are singletons. This CDR3 spans 14 amino acids. Germline trimming cut 9 bases from V and 4 bases from J; bases unmatched to any gene: 10. Germline V lookup: CDR1 SGHAT, CDR2 FQNNGV. This clonotype was obtained from a young man who had mild COVID-19 (a few samples of this study predate the infection). Cell type and time point are not known. The chain combines TRBV11-2 with TRBJ2-5, with 8 bases matching TRBD1. The sequenced sample consisted of PBMCs or a T cell subset sorted from them (not recorded which). The CDR3 nucleotides are TGTGCCAGTGCAGACAGGGGATCGTCAGAGACCCAGTACTTC. Its translation is CASADRGSSETQYF.